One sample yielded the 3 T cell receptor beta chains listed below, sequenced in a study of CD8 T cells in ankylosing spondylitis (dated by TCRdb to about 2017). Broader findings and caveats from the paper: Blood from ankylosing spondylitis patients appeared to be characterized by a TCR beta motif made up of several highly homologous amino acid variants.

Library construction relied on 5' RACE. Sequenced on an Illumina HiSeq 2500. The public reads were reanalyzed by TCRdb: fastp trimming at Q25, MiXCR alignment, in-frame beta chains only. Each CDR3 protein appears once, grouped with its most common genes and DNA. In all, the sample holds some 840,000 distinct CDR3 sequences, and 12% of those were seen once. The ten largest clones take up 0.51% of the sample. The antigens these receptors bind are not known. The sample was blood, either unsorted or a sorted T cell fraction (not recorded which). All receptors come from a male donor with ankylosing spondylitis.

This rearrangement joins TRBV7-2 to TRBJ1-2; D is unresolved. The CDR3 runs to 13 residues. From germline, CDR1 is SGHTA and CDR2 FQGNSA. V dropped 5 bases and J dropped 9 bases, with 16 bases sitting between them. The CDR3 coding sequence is TGTGCCAGCAGCCTCCCGGGCCAAGGGCGCTACACCTTC. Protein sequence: CASSLPGQGRYTF.

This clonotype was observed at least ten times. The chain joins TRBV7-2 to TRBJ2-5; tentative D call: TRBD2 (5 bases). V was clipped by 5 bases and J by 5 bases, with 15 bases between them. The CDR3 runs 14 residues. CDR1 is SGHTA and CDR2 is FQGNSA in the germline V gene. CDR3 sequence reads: CASSLVLEGETQYF. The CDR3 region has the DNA TGTGCCAGCAGCCTTGTTCTAGAGGGCGAGACCCAGTACTTC.

Written as DNA, the CDR3 is TGTGCCAGCAGCTTTCTGGCCGCGACTAGGGAGCAGTTCTTC. Its protein product is CASSFLAATREQFF. The chain links TRBV7-2 to TRBJ2-1; possibly TRBD2 for D (6 bases). The length of the CDR3 is 14 residues. Per the germline V gene, CDR1 is SGHTA and CDR2 is FQGNSA. Deletions cut 3 bases from V and 10 bases from J, with 16 bases between. The variable domain in full, with the rest retrieved from reference TRBV7-2 and TRBJ2-1, is GAGVSQSPSNKVTEKGKDVELRCDPISGHTALYWYRQSLGQGLEFLIYFQGNSAPDKSGLPSDRFSAERTGGSVSTLTIQRTQQEDSAVYLCASSFLAATREQFFGPGTRLTVL.